These 6 T cell receptor beta chains were sequenced from one sample in a study of ipilimumab plus nivolumab after autologous stem cell transplantation. Some clones are missing from TCRdb's copy, which holds only in-frame ones; the method was immunoSEQ multiplex PCR. The sample yields 20,000 to 25,000 clones, around 80% seen once. The sequencing here drew on PBMCs, taken in a trial of ipilimumab plus nivolumab as post-transplant consolidation. Receptors originate from a male donor with diffuse large B-cell lymphoma.

The chain is built from TRBV4-2 and TRBJ2-7; 11 bases map to TRBD2. V lost 4 bases and J lost 4; bases outside the gene matches: 9. The CDR3 length is 16 residues. Germline CDR1 is LGHNA and CDR2 is YNFKEQ. CDR3 bases: TGTGCCAGCAGCCTCCTTAGCGGGGGGGACGGGTACGAGCAGTACTTC. Its protein product is CASSLLSGGDGYEQYF.

This chain links TRBV25-1 with TRBJ2-5, with 9 bases lining up with TRBD2. The V gene end was trimmed by 5 bases and the J gene end by 5 bases; junction bases not matched to a gene: 12. This CDR3 region has 16 residues. Germline loops: CDR1 MGHDK, CDR2 SYGVNS. CDR3 nucleotide sequence: TGTGCCAGCAGTACCCCCCGCGGGAGGGCGACGGAGACCCAGTACTTC. Amino acid sequence: CASSTPRGRATETQYF.

The chain recombines TRBV7-8 with TRBJ2-5; D is possibly TRBD1 (6 bases). V dropped 5 bases and J dropped 5 bases, with 15 bases sitting between them. CDR1 and CDR2 from the germline V gene are SGHVS and FQNEAQ. This CDR3 has 14 amino acids. The CDR3 protein is CASSRRGGGETQYF. The CDR3 bases are TGTGCCAGCAGCCGAAGAGGGGGTGGGGAGACCCAGTACTTC.

V usage is TRBV19 and J usage is TRBJ1-3; a possible D gene is TRBD1 (5 bases). The CDR3 is 15 residues long. Trimming shortened V by 8 bases and J by 0 bases, and 14 bases separated the two germline ends. The germline V gene has CDR1 LNHDA and CDR2 SQIVND (reference sequence). CDR3 region: CASAGTAYSGNTIYF. The DNA for the CDR3 is TGTGCCAGTGCCGGGACTGCTTACTCTGGAAACACCATATATTTT.

This clone has just a few counts. V and J are TRBV2 and TRBJ1-5; a weak D match, TRBD1 (6 bases). V lost 7 bases and J 6 bases, leaving 16 bases between the germline ends. Germline lookup yields CDR1 SNHLY and CDR2 FYNNEI. The CDR3 spans 14 residues. The CDR3 region is CASNQGRAGQPQHF. For the CDR3, the DNA is TGTGCCAGCAATCAGGGGCGGGCGGGTCAGCCCCAGCATTTT.

The chain links TRBV7-9 to TRBJ2-2; 9 bases are a match to TRBD1. V gave up 6 bases and J gave up 1 base; unmatched junction bases: 6. The germline V gene has CDR1 SEHNR and CDR2 FQNEAQ (reference sequence). CDR3 length equals 16 residues. This CDR3 is CASRPQGQGNTGELFF. The CDR3 nucleotides read TGTGCCAGCAGACCTCAGGGACAGGGGAACACCGGGGAGCTGTTTTTT.